Each of the 17 T cell receptor beta chains below was sequenced from the same sample in a study of CD8+CD57+ T cells in acquired aplastic anemia. The TCR beta profiling, which covered VDJ combination and CDR3 sequence, was carried out using genomic DNA as the template. TCRdb re-called the reads with MiXCR, one entry per CDR3 protein. The sample lists tens of thousands of distinct CDR3 sequences; about 54% were seen once. Material: sorted CD4+, CD8+, or CD8+CD57+ T cells (not recorded which) from PBMCs. The receptors shown here come from a human donor in good health, serving as a control.

This clonotype was recorded only once. V usage is TRBV10-3 and J usage is TRBJ2-7, with D perhaps TRBD2 (6 bases). This CDR3 has 14 amino acids. Looked up from germline, CDR1 is ENHRY and CDR2 is SYGVKD. The V gene lost 4 bases and the J gene lost 1 base, with 11 bases spanning the gap. Here the CDR3 DNA reads TGTGCCATCAGTGCCCGGGAGACATCCTACGAGCAGTACTTC. This translates into CAISARETSYEQYF.

This clonotype was seen ten or more times. The V call is TRBV5-1, the J call TRBJ2-3; TRBD2 matches at 13 bases. CDR1 is SGHRS, CDR2 YFSETQ, per germline. The CDR3 consists of 17 residues. Trimming at V came to 3 bases and at J to 1 base, leaving 5 bases not matched to a gene. CDR3 region: CASSSTSGRARTDTQYF. The CDR3 coding sequence is TGCGCCAGCAGCTCCACTAGCGGGAGGGCCCGCACAGATACGCAGTATTTT.

Comments on this clonotype: Since the CDR3 does not end with the conserved phenylalanine or tryptophan, this likely comes from a read error. The CDR3 bases are TGCAGTGCTGGAAACGTGGGCAGGGGGAACACTGAAGCTTTCCTT. Translated, it gives CSAGNVGRGNTEAFL. The chain recombines TRBV20-1 with TRBJ1-1, with D perhaps TRBD1 (6 bases). The CDR3 has 15 residues. Trimming took off 5 bases at V and 1 base at J, with 17 bases between the two ends. In germline, CDR1 is DFQATT, CDR2 SNEGSKA (reference sequence).

The chain links TRBV19 to TRBJ1-2; 7 bases are shared with TRBD1. Germline CDR1 is LNHDA and CDR2 is SQIVND (reference sequence). The CDR3 totals 15 residues. Unmatched junction bases numbered 8, after V lost 4 bases and J lost 3 bases. The CDR3 sequence is CASSRDGTVHYGYTF. DNA for the CDR3: TGTGCCAGTAGTAGGGACGGGACAGTCCACTATGGCTACACCTTC.

J is TRBJ2-5 and V is TRBV10-3; 9 bases agree with TRBD2. The CDR3 spans 16 residues. V lost 6 bases and J lost 5; bases outside the gene matches: 13. Germline V gene lookup returns CDR1 ENHRY and CDR2 SYGVKD. CDR3 loop: CAISGPSGGPRETQYF. The CDR3 nucleotides read TGTGCCATCAGCGGACCCAGCGGGGGGCCGAGGGAGACCCAGTACTTC.

The chain has TRBV19 and TRBJ1-4; the match to TRBD1 covers 8 bases. V dropped 3 bases and J dropped 8; count of bases not matched to a gene: 2. The CDR3 runs 13 residues. The germline V gene has CDR1 LNHDA and CDR2 SQIVND (reference sequence). CDR3 sequence: CASSMTGVEKLFF. The CDR3, as DNA: TGTGCCAGTAGTATGACAGGGGTAGAAAAACTGTTTTTT.

As to this clonotype: This sequence may be a read error, since a much larger clone differs from it by one base. CDR3 sequence: CASSANLGYADTQYF. Here the CDR3 DNA reads TGTGCCAGCTCAGCAAATCTGGGATACGCAGATACGCAGTATTTT. The V gene is TRBV18, the J gene TRBJ2-3; D unclear. Trimming cost V 5 bases and J 4 bases, with 16 bases left between them. In germline, CDR1 is KGHSH, CDR2 LQKENI. The CDR3 length is 15 residues.

The V gene is TRBV19, the J gene TRBJ2-3, with TRBD1 identical over 7 bases. J lost 0 bases, V lost 9 bases, and 9 bases had no gene match. The germline CDR1 and CDR2 sequences are LNHDA and SQIVND (reference sequence). This CDR3 is built from 15 residues. DNA of the CDR3: TGTGCCAGCAGCGTAGGGACAGCTAGCACAGATACGCAGTATTTT. This codes for CASSVGTASTDTQYF.

In its sample, this clonotype was seen a few times. The chain has TRBV6-1 and TRBJ1-6, with a possible D match to TRBD1 (5 bases). Trimming left V 8 bases short and J 7 bases short, with 21 bases between. The CDR3 has 16 residues. The V gene's germline CDR1 is MNHNS and CDR2 SASEGT. The CDR3 is CASDEFGGTGNSPLHF. DNA of the CDR3: TGTGCCAGCGATGAATTTGGGGGGACGGGGAATTCACCCCTCCACTTT.

This clonotype was observed at least ten times. This chain connects TRBV6-1 to TRBJ1-3; maybe TRBD1 (5 bases). Trimming cost V 10 bases and J 0 bases, with 25 bases left between them. Germline assignment: CDR1 MNHNS and CDR2 SASEGT. CDR3 size: 18 residues. CDR3 coding DNA: TGTGCCACCGTCGCCATCCCCAAACGGGGGATCTCTGGAAACACCATATATTTT. Translation: CATVAIPKRGISGNTIYF.

The chain employs TRBV28 and TRBJ2-1; TRBD1 matches 9 bases. Trimming cost V 6 bases and J 0 bases; bases outside gene matches: 3. This CDR3 has 15 residues. CDR1 and CDR2 (germline): MDHEN, SYDVKM. CDR3 nucleotide sequence: TGTGCCAGCAGGAGACAGGGGGTCTCCTACAATGAGCAGTTCTTC. It codes for CASRRQGVSYNEQFF.

J is TRBJ1-2 and V is TRBV7-9; 7 positions match TRBD1. The CDR3 totals 14 residues. Germline CDR1 SEHNR, CDR2 FQNEAQ (reference sequence). J lost 8 bases, V lost 6 bases, and 12 bases had no gene match. CDR3 loop: CASRRRGKGRGYTF. The CDR3 DNA reads as TGTGCCAGCAGGCGCAGGGGGAAGGGCCGGGGCTACACCTTC.

This clonotype occurred many times. The gene calls are TRBV28 and TRBJ2-2; possible D gene TRBD2, 5 bases. The germline CDR1 and CDR2 sequences are MDHEN and SYDVKM. The CDR3 loop spans 15 amino acids. Trimming pared 2 bases from V and 5 bases from J, leaving 12 bases between. This CDR3 reads CASSLPTSRTGELFF. The CDR3 DNA is TGTGCCAGCAGTTTACCCACTAGTAGGACCGGGGAGCTGTTTTTT.

Many counts were recorded for this clonotype. J is TRBJ2-2 and V is TRBV5-6; possible D gene TRBD1, 5 bases. Trimming took 5 bases from V and 2 from J, leaving 13 bases between them. Germline V CDR1 and CDR2: SGHDT, YYEEEE. The CDR3 is made up of 15 amino acids. Here the CDR3 DNA reads TGTGCCAGCAGAAACCAAGGGGCCAACACCGGGGAGCTGTTTTTT. Its protein is CASRNQGANTGELFF.

The chain employs TRBV9 and TRBJ1-3; D possibly corresponds to TRBD1 (6 bases). CDR1 SGDLS and CDR2 YYNGEE come from the germline V gene. V lost 4 bases and J 7 bases, leaving 15 bases between the germline ends. The CDR3 totals 14 residues. The CDR3 region has the DNA TGTGCCAGCAGCTTAGAGGCAGGGGCGAACACCATATATTTT. Its protein product is CASSLEAGANTIYF.

For this clonotype: The junction departs from the called germline gene at one end, perhaps through a read error. The V gene is TRBV7-6, the J gene TRBJ2-7; TRBD2 matches 7 bases. Germline lookup yields CDR1 SGHVS and CDR2 FNYEAQ. CDR3 length: 14 amino acids. DNA for the CDR3: TGTGCCAGCAGCGTAGCTAGCGGTGCCTACGAGCAGTACTTC. Residues: CASSVASGAYEQYF. Complete variable domain (other parts from reference TRBV7-6 and TRBJ2-7): GAGVSQSPRYKVTKRGQDVALRCDPISGHVSLYWYRQALGQGPEFLTYFNYEAQQDKSGLPNDRFSAERPEGSISTLTIQRTEQRDSAMYRCASSVASGAYEQYFGPGTRLTVT.

This clonotype has at least ten counts. The rearrangement links TRBV5-4 to TRBJ1-4; 7 bases match TRBD1. The V and J ends lost 2 bases and 3 bases, in that order; junction bases with no gene match: 4. The CDR3 sequence is 15 residues long. Per the germline V gene, CDR1 is SGHNT and CDR2 is YYREEE (reference sequence). CDR3 residues: CASSLGTEPNEKLFF. The DNA of the CDR3 is TGTGCCAGCAGCTTAGGGACAGAACCTAATGAAAAACTGTTTTTT.